These 26 T cell receptor beta chains came from one sample sequenced in a study of monozygotic twins with inflammatory bowel disease (dated by TCRdb to between 2018 and 2020). Library prep was done by 5' RACE. TCRdb shows the sequencer as Illumina HiSeq 2500. After the reads were reprocessed by TCRdb, one entry was made per CDR3 protein sequence, with no DNA. This sample's table carries around 99,000 distinct CDR3 sequences. Roughly 12% of the sample belongs to the ten largest clones. The sample comprised blood. The receptors originated from a human donor with ulcerative colitis or Crohn's disease, or a healthy co-twin of an affected twin (not recorded which).

The rearrangement uses TRBV7-8 and TRBJ2-7; TCRdb's D gene call, TRBD2, goes unchecked for lack of DNA. CDR3 length: 14 amino acids. The germline V gene has CDR1 SGHVS and CDR2 FQNEAQ. CDR3 residues: CASSLVPAGYEQYF.

The chain is built from TRBV7-9 and TRBJ2-5; the TCRdb call, TRBD1, lacks DNA for checking. The CDR3 covers 14 residues. Germline lookup yields CDR1 SEHNR and CDR2 FQNEAQ (reference sequence). The CDR3 spells CASSSGTAKETQYF.

The rearrangement links TRBV29-1 to TRBJ1-1; TCRdb reports TRBD1, a call that lacks DNA to check it against. CDR3 length: 14 residues. CDR1 SQVTM and CDR2 ANQGSEA come from the germline V gene. CDR3 residues: CSASGQGENTEAFF.

CDR3 in amino acids: CASSLEPGLMNTEAFF. V gene TRBV5-1 combines with J gene TRBJ1-1. This CDR3 comprises 16 residues. From germline, CDR1 is SGHRS and CDR2 YFSETQ.

The CDR3 here is CASSIGGGAGANVLTF. This chain joins TRBV9 and TRBJ2-6; no DNA is available, so the TRBD1 call from TCRdb remains unchecked. The V gene's germline CDR1 is SGDLS and CDR2 YYNGEE. CDR3 length equals 16 residues.

The chain links TRBV27 to TRBJ2-3; the D gene TCRdb calls, TRBD1, cannot be checked with no DNA. Germline V gives CDR1 MNHEY, CDR2 SMNVEV (reference sequence). The length of the CDR3 is 16 residues. This CDR3 reads CASSEQGYGGGDTQYF.

This chain joins TRBV6-1 and TRBJ2-7. There are 15 residues in the CDR3. CDR1 MNHNS and CDR2 SASEGT come from the germline V gene. CDR3 residues: CASSENWESSYEQYF.

The V call is TRBV12-3 or TRBV12-4, the J call TRBJ1-2; TCRdb's D gene call, TRBD1, goes unchecked for lack of DNA. The CDR3 spans 13 residues. This CDR3 reads CASRPEAGDGYTF.

The V call is TRBV7-9, the J call TRBJ2-7; there is no DNA to check the TCRdb D call of TRBD2. Germline-derived CDR1 and CDR2 are SEHNR and FQNEAQ (reference sequence). CDR3 length: 17 residues. CDR3 loop: CASSPKWARQPAYEQYF.

The chain couples TRBV6-1 to TRBJ2-2; TCRdb names TRBD1, which stays unverified in the absence of DNA. Germline-derived CDR1 and CDR2 are MNHNS and SASEGT. This CDR3 contains 16 residues. The CDR3 sequence: CASLKTGTGVHGELFF.

This chain joins TRBV7-3 and TRBJ2-2; absent DNA, TCRdb's TRBD2 call cannot be checked. The germline V gene encodes CDR1 SGHTA and CDR2 FQGTGA. This CDR3 spans 16 amino acids. This CDR3 is CASSFNPGLVSGELFF.

The rearrangement links TRBV20-1 to TRBJ2-3; TCRdb's D call, TRBD1, is unchecked because there is no DNA. The CDR3 totals 15 residues. Germline loops: CDR1 DFQATT, CDR2 SNEGSKA (reference sequence). The CDR3 region is CSASIPGGGPDTQYF.

V usage is TRBV9 and J usage is TRBJ2-3; TCRdb proposes TRBD1, but this gene call is untestable without DNA. The CDR3 runs to 14 residues. The V gene's germline CDR1 is SGDLS and CDR2 YYNGEE. The CDR3 region is CASDRQGSADTQYF.

The V call is TRBV12-3 or TRBV12-4, the J call TRBJ1-1; TCRdb calls TRBD1, which cannot be checked without DNA. There are 13 residues in the CDR3. The chain's CDR3 is CASTWTGGIGAFF.

The chain combines TRBV2 with TRBJ1-2; the TCRdb call, TRBD1, lacks DNA for checking. The CDR3 has 12 amino acids. In germline, CDR1 is SNHLY, CDR2 FYNNEI. The CDR3 loop reads CASRGDSNGYTF.

The J gene is TRBJ1-2, the V gene TRBV7-9; TCRdb proposes TRBD1, but this gene call is untestable without DNA. Per germline, CDR1 SEHNR and CDR2 FQNEAQ (reference sequence). The CDR3 has 15 residues. The CDR3 sequence is CASSLVGTGAYGYTF.

The CDR3 sequence: CATSGTGPSNEQFF. The V and J genes are TRBV24-1 and TRBJ2-1; TCRdb indicates TRBD2, and absent DNA this call remains unverified. The CDR3 loop spans 14 amino acids. Germline values: CDR1 KGHDR, CDR2 SFDVKD.

V is TRBV7-9 and J is TRBJ2-1; TCRdb's assignment of TRBD1 cannot be checked, as there is no DNA. Germline V gives CDR1 SEHNR, CDR2 FQNEAQ (reference sequence). This CDR3 is built from 20 residues. The CDR3 loop is CASSSRTGVYDRSSYNEQFF. The entire variable domain, with the rest obtained from reference TRBV7-9 and TRBJ2-1, is as follows: DTGVSQNPRHKITKRGQNVTFRCDPISEHNRLYWYRQTLGQGPEFLTYFQNEAQLEKSRLLSDRFSAERPKGSFSTLEIQRTEQGDSAMYLCASSSRTGVYDRSSYNEQFFGPGTRLTVL.

The V gene is TRBV7-6, the J gene TRBJ2-5; there is no DNA to check the TCRdb D call of TRBD2. The length of the CDR3 is 17 residues. CDR1 is SGHVS and CDR2 is FNYEAQ in the germline V gene. CDR3 loop: CASSSPLRDLAGETQYF. The whole variable domain, filled in from reference TRBV7-6 and TRBJ2-5, reads GAGVSQSPRYKVTKRGQDVALRCDPISGHVSLYWYRQALGQGPEFLTYFNYEAQQDKSGLPNDRFSAERPEGSISTLTIQRTEQRDSAMYRCASSSPLRDLAGETQYFGPGTRLLVL.

J is TRBJ2-5 and V is TRBV5-6. CDR3 length equals 13 residues. Germline CDR1 is SGHDT and CDR2 is YYEEEE. The CDR3 region is CASNYRVGETQYF. Variable domain in full (rest from reference TRBV5-6 and TRBJ2-5): DAGVTQSPTHLIKTRGQQVTLRCSPKSGHDTVSWYQQALGQGPQFIFQYYEEEERQRGNFPDRFSGHQFPNYSSELNVNALLLGDSALYLCASNYRVGETQYFGPGTRLLVL.

The J gene is TRBJ2-3, the V gene TRBV7-2. Germline CDR1 SGHTA, CDR2 FQGNSA. The CDR3 runs to 12 residues. The CDR3 reads CASSPESDTQYF.

The V and J genes are TRBV9 and TRBJ2-3; the TRBD1 assignment by TCRdb is unverifiable without DNA. The CDR3 has 14 amino acids. Germline lookup yields CDR1 SGDLS and CDR2 YYNGEE. The CDR3 region is CASSYGTELDTQYF.

The chain carries TRBV6-1 and TRBJ2-1; TCRdb proposes TRBD1, but this gene call is untestable without DNA. The CDR3 spans 13 residues. The germline V gene has CDR1 MNHNS and CDR2 SASEGT. The CDR3 region is CASSPTGGNEQFF.

V usage is TRBV20-1 and J usage is TRBJ1-2; the TRBD1 assignment by TCRdb is unverifiable without DNA. This CDR3 region has 12 residues. Germline CDR1 reads DFQATT; CDR2 reads SNEGSKA (reference sequence). CDR3 residues: CSAPTGGNGYTF.

J is TRBJ1-6 and V is TRBV5-1; TCRdb names TRBD1, which stays unverified in the absence of DNA. This CDR3 has 17 residues. Germline V lookup: CDR1 SGHRS, CDR2 YFSETQ. The CDR3: CASSPSAGDPTNSPLHF.

The chain employs TRBV5-1 and TRBJ2-3; TCRdb's D call, TRBD2, is unchecked because there is no DNA. From germline, CDR1 is SGHRS and CDR2 YFSETQ. CDR3 length: 15 residues. CDR3: CASSLEGPWADTQYF.